These 26 T cell receptor beta chains share one sample of origin, sequenced in a study of blood T cell repertoires in COVID-19. Some clones are missing from TCRdb's copy, which holds only in-frame ones; the method was immunoSEQ multiplex PCR. The sample carries 250,000 to 400,000 clones, roughly 90% recorded once. Sequencing was carried out using peripheral blood. These receptors were obtained from a woman in her twenties or thirties with COVID-19, enrolled during active disease.

The rearrangement links TRBV19 to TRBJ2-2; the D gene is possibly TRBD1 (6 bases). The ends were cut back, 3 bases at V and 7 bases at J, with 15 bases in the middle. Per germline, CDR1 LNHDA and CDR2 SQIVND (reference sequence). This CDR3 has 15 amino acids. CDR3 nucleotides: TGTGCCAGTAGTATCCTAGACAGGAGAGACGGGGAGCTGTTTTTT. It specifies CASSILDRRDGELFF.

V is TRBV28 and J is TRBJ1-3; D perhaps matches TRBD1 (6 bases). In germline, CDR1 is MDHEN, CDR2 SYDVKM. Deletions cut 6 bases from V and 0 bases from J, with 12 bases between. The CDR3 is made up of 15 amino acids. CDR3 sequence reads: CASSKQGSSGNTIYF. CDR3 bases: TGTGCCAGCAGCAAACAGGGAAGCTCTGGAAACACCATATATTTT.

V and J are TRBV28 and TRBJ1-5; D is unresolved. Germline loops: CDR1 MDHEN, CDR2 SYDVKM. CDR3 size: 12 residues. Deletions cut 5 bases from V and 4 bases from J, with 6 bases between. CDR3 loop: CASSLLNQPQHF. The CDR3 bases are TGTGCCAGCAGTCTATTAAATCAGCCCCAGCATTTT.

This clone was seen a handful of times. The genes are TRBV5-1 and TRBJ2-2, with TRBD1 identical over 8 bases. Losses at the gene ends were 0 bases for V and 2 bases for J; bases not matched to a gene: 3. The CDR3 length is 16 residues. Germline V CDR1 and CDR2: SGHRS, YFSETQ. CDR3 sequence reads: CASSLGGQGNTGELFF. CDR3 coding DNA: TGCGCCAGCAGCTTGGGAGGACAGGGAAACACCGGGGAGCTGTTTTTT.

The chain recombines TRBV5-5 with TRBJ2-6; D remains ambiguous. CDR1 is SGHKS and CDR2 is YYEKEE in the germline V gene (reference sequence). This CDR3 spans 15 amino acids. The V end was cut by 2 bases, the J end by 0 bases, with 6 bases between. CDR3 nucleotides: TGTGCCAGCAGCTTTTTTAGCTCTGGGGCCAACGTCCTGACTTTC. It specifies CASSFFSSGANVLTF.

The CDR3 region has the DNA TGTGCCAGCAGCCAAGTCGGGACAGTCGGCAACAATGAGCAGTTCTTC. Translation: CASSQVGTVGNNEQFF. The chain couples TRBV14 to TRBJ2-1, with 7 bases identical to TRBD1. The CDR3 has 16 residues. V lost 1 base, J lost 5 bases, and 8 bases stayed unmatched. CDR1 SGHDN and CDR2 FVKESK come from the germline V gene. Looking up the rest from reference TRBV14 and TRBJ2-1 gives the full variable domain: EAGVTQFPSHSVIEKGQTVTLRCDPISGHDNLYWYRRVMGKEIKFLLHFVKESKQDESGMPNNRFLAERTGGTYSTLKVQPAELEDSGVYFCASSQVGTVGNNEQFFGPGTRLTVL.

The chain uses TRBV19 and TRBJ1-1, with D perhaps TRBD1 (5 bases). The V end was cut by 9 bases, the J end by 1 base, with 15 bases between. Germline V CDR1 and CDR2: LNHDA, SQIVND (reference sequence). This CDR3 has 14 residues. The CDR3 loop reads CASYLQGANTEAFF. As DNA, the CDR3 is TGTGCCAGCTATTTGCAGGGTGCGAACACTGAAGCTTTCTTT. The full variable domain, its missing parts supplied by reference TRBV19 and TRBJ1-1, is DGGITQSPKYLFRKEGQNVTLSCEQNLNHDAMYWYRQDPGQGLRLIYYSQIVNDFQKGDIAEGYSVSREKKESFPLTVTSAQKNPTAFYLCASYLQGANTEAFFGQGTRLTVV.

The CDR3 bases are TGTGCCATCAACCCCCCGCGACAGGGGGACAATCAGCCCCAGCATTTT. Encoded protein: CAINPPRQGDNQPQHF. The rearrangement joins TRBV6-9 to TRBJ1-5; 9 nucleotides line up with TRBD1. V shed 10 bases and J 3 bases; nucleotides not matched to a gene: 13. CDR3 length: 16 amino acids. The germline gives CDR1 MNHGY, CDR2 SVAAGI.

The chain couples TRBV30 to TRBJ1-2; TRBD1 agrees at 7 bases. CDR3 length equals 14 residues. The germline V gene encodes CDR1 GTSNPN and CDR2 SVGIG (reference sequence). V shed 6 bases, J shed 3 bases, and the junction held 10 bases outside the gene matches. The DNA of the CDR3 is TGTGCCTGTCAGGGGGGATTGAGGGACTATGGCTACACCTTC. This sequence encodes CACQGGLRDYGYTF.

The chain has TRBV2 and TRBJ1-3; possible D gene TRBD1, 6 bases. The length of the CDR3 is 17 residues. V was cut by 5 bases and J by 0 bases, with 17 bases left in between. Per germline, CDR1 SNHLY and CDR2 FYNNEI. As DNA, the CDR3 is TGTGCCAGCAGTTTGGTCGTTGGGGGACACTCTGGAAACACCATATATTTT. This encodes CASSLVVGGHSGNTIYF.

The chain uses TRBV5-4 and TRBJ1-4; 7 bases are a match to TRBD1. The CDR3 loop spans 14 amino acids. V dropped 3 bases and J dropped 7; count of bases not matched to a gene: 6. Per germline, CDR1 SGHNT and CDR2 YYREEE (reference sequence). DNA for the CDR3: TGTGCCAGCAGCTCAAACAGGGGTGGTGAAAAACTGTTTTTT. This translates into CASSSNRGGEKLFF.

V is TRBV9 and J is TRBJ1-2; 10 nucleotides match TRBD1. There are 15 residues in the CDR3. Trimming at V came to 3 bases and at J to 3 bases, leaving 5 bases not matched to a gene. Germline lookup yields CDR1 SGDLS and CDR2 YYNGEE. For the CDR3, the DNA is TGTGCCAGCAGCGCTTCGACAGGGGGCGACTATGGCTACACCTTC. The encoded protein is CASSASTGGDYGYTF.

The chain couples TRBV5-6 to TRBJ2-3; TRBD2 agrees at 11 bases. The CDR3 loop spans 18 amino acids. Losses at the gene ends were 3 bases for V and 1 base for J; bases not matched to a gene: 10. Germline V gene sequence: CDR1 SGHDT, CDR2 YYEEEE. This chain's CDR3 is CASSYKLAGAPGTDTQYF. The CDR3 DNA follows: TGTGCCAGCAGCTATAAACTAGCGGGAGCTCCGGGCACAGATACGCAGTATTTT.

The rearrangement uses TRBV5-1 and TRBJ1-2; D unresolved. Looked up from germline, CDR1 is SGHRS and CDR2 is YFSETQ. The CDR3 loop spans 14 amino acids. The ends were cut back, 0 bases at V and 4 bases at J, with 10 bases in the middle. CDR3 region: CASSLDPFGYGYTF. CDR3 DNA sequence: TGCGCCAGCAGCTTGGACCCATTCGGCTATGGCTACACCTTC.

Remarks on this clone: One junction end does not reproduce the germline sequence, and a read error may be involved. The CDR3 loop reads CASSVSGQGSIF. CDR3 coding DNA: TGTGCCAGCAGTGTATCCGGACAGGGCTCCATCTTC. The rearrangement uses TRBV25-1 and TRBJ1-2, with 8 bases aligning to TRBD1. CDR1 is MGHDK, CDR2 SYGVNS, per germline. This CDR3 is built from 12 residues.

The J gene is TRBJ1-2, the V gene TRBV28; tentatively, D is TRBD1 (5 bases). CDR1 and CDR2 from the germline V gene are MDHEN and SYDVKM. Trimming cost V 6 bases and J 0 bases, with 17 bases left between them. The CDR3 is 16 residues long. The CDR3 DNA is TGTGCCAGCAGAGGGGAGGCGCACTCTTCTAACTATGGCTACACCTTC. It encodes CASRGEAHSSNYGYTF.

The chain couples TRBV2 to TRBJ1-2, with a possible D match to TRBD1 (6 bases). The germline V gene encodes CDR1 SNHLY and CDR2 FYNNEI. Trimming stripped 5 bases from V and 2 bases from J, with 12 bases between. The CDR3 length is 14 residues. CDR3 sequence reads: CASSRPDRNYGYTF. DNA for the CDR3: TGTGCCAGCAGTCGGCCGGACAGAAACTATGGCTACACCTTC.

The V and J genes are TRBV7-2 and TRBJ1-2; 7 positions match TRBD1. Germline CDR1 and CDR2: SGHTA and FQGNSA. The CDR3 totals 13 residues. V was pared by 5 bases and J by 6 bases, with 6 bases of the junction left unmatched. CDR3 in amino acids: CASSPRGSHGYTF. In DNA form, the CDR3 reads TGTGCCAGCAGCCCCAGGGGGAGCCATGGCTACACCTTC.

The V gene is TRBV6-6, the J gene TRBJ2-1; perhaps TRBD1 as D (5 bases). Germline V gene lookup returns CDR1 MNHNY and CDR2 SVGAGI (reference sequence). The CDR3 is made up of 16 amino acids. V lost 2 bases and J 0 bases, leaving 11 bases between the germline ends. The CDR3 reads CASSYGARNSYNEQFF. CDR3 coding DNA: TGTGCCAGCAGTTACGGGGCGCGGAACTCCTACAATGAGCAGTTCTTC.

The chain recombines TRBV2 with TRBJ1-1, with D unclear. Between the trimmed V and J ends, which lost 1 base and 7 bases, there was a span of 13 bases. CDR1 SNHLY and CDR2 FYNNEI come from the germline V gene. There are 14 residues in the CDR3. For the CDR3, the DNA is TGTGCCAGCAGTGAAGAACGCCAGGCATATGAAGCTTTCTTT. This gives the protein CASSEERQAYEAFF.

The chain links TRBV5-6 to TRBJ2-7; possible D gene TRBD2, 6 bases. V was clipped by 4 bases and J by 2 bases, with 16 bases between them. The CDR3 covers 15 residues. Germline CDR1 is SGHDT and CDR2 is YYEEEE. CDR3 nucleotide sequence: TGTGCCAGCAGCGCGGTACCTAGCGAAACCTACGAGCAGTACTTC. Its translation: CASSAVPSETYEQYF.

The rearrangement uses TRBV18 and TRBJ1-1; D not certain. The V end was cut by 6 bases, the J end by 4 bases, with 15 bases between. Germline values: CDR1 KGHSH, CDR2 LQKENI. This CDR3 is built from 14 residues. The CDR3 is CASSGGQVGTEAFF. The CDR3 bases are TGTGCCAGCTCCGGTGGGCAGGTGGGCACTGAAGCTTTCTTT.

This chain uses TRBV20-1 with TRBJ2-3; 8 bases fit TRBD2. Germline lookup yields CDR1 DFQATT and CDR2 SNEGSKA (reference sequence). The CDR3 extends over 14 amino acids. Trimming cost V 4 bases and J 7 bases; bases outside gene matches: 10. The CDR3 loop is CSATERSGSYTQYF. The CDR3 DNA is TGCAGTGCTACTGAAAGGAGCGGGAGTTATACGCAGTATTTT.

As DNA, the CDR3 is TGTGCCAGCTCACAGGCGGGGGCCTACGAGCAGTACTTC. It codes for CASSQAGAYEQYF. The chain links TRBV18 to TRBJ2-7, with 7 bases matching TRBD2. Trimming took 4 bases from V and 2 from J; bases not matched to a gene: 2. CDR1 is KGHSH and CDR2 is LQKENI in the germline V gene. There are 13 residues in the CDR3.

V usage is TRBV7-9 and J usage is TRBJ1-5, with D maybe TRBD1 (5 bases). V lost 2 bases, J lost 4 bases, and 9 bases lay in between. The germline V gene has CDR1 SEHNR and CDR2 FQNEAQ (reference sequence). CDR3 length: 14 residues. The CDR3 loop reads CASSLSRGNQPQHF. The CDR3 coding sequence is TGTGCCAGCAGCTTATCTCGGGGGAATCAGCCCCAGCATTTT.

V gene TRBV5-1 combines with J gene TRBJ1-5; D unresolved. The CDR3 length is 14 residues. The ends were cut back, 4 bases at V and 6 bases at J, with 14 bases in the middle. Germline CDR1 is SGHRS and CDR2 is YFSETQ. The CDR3 DNA reads TGCGCCAGCAGCCCTTCGTCGGGGATTCAGCCCCAGCATTTT. Translated: CASSPSSGIQPQHF.